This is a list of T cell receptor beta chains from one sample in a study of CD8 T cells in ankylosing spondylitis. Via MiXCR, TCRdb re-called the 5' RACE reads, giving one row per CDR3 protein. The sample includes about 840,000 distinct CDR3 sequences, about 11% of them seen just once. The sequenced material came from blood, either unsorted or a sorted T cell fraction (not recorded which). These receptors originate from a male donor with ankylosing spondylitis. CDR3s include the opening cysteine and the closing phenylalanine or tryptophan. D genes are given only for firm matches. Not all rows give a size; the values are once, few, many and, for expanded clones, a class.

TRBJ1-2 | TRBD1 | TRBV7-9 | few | CASSFSGTGGHYGYTF | TGTGCCAGCAGCTTTTCCGGGACAGGGGGCCACTATGGCTACACCTTC
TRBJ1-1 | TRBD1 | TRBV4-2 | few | CASSLLRDSDVWTEAFF | TGTGCCAGCAGCCTACTTAGGGACAGCGATGTTTGGACTGAAGCTTTCTTT
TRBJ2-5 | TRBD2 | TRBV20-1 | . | CSASRLAGDRETQYF | TGCAGTGCTAGCCGACTAGCGGGGGACCGAGAGACCCAGTACTTC
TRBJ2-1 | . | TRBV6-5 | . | CASSYPQSQGTLYNEQFF | TGTGCCAGCAGTTACCCCCAATCCCAGGGGACCCTTTACAATGAGCAGTTCTTC
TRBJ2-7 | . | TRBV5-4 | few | CASSFGTPSSYEQYF | TGTGCCAGCAGCTTCGGGACACCTAGCTCCTACGAGCAGTACTTC
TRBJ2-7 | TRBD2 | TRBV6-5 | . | CASSFGTSGVPSYEQYF | TGTGCCAGCAGTTTCGGGACTAGCGGGGTCCCCTCCTACGAGCAGTACTTC
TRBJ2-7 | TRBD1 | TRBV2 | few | CASSGDRDYEQYF | TGTGCCAGCAGTGGGGACAGAGACTACGAGCAGTACTTC
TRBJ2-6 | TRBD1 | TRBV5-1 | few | CASSSPGQGNNVLTF | TGCGCCAGCAGCTCACCGGGACAGGGAAACAACGTCCTGACTTTC
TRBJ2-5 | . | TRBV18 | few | CASSSPTAYRETQYF | TGTGCCAGCTCATCTCCGACAGCCTACCGAGAGACCCAGTACTTC
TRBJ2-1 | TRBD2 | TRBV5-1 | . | CASSLERIAGEDEQFF | TGCGCCAGCAGCTTGGAGAGGATAGCGGGAGAGGATGAGCAGTTCTTC
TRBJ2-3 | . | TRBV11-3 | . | CASSAGPRADTQYF | TGTGCCAGCAGCGCCGGCCCGAGAGCAGATACGCAGTATTTT
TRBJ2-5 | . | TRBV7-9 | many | CASSLRWGETQYF | TGTGCCAGCAGCTTACGTTGGGGAGAGACCCAGTACTTC
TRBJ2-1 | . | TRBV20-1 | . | CSAADRGPSYNEQFF | TGCAGTGCTGCAGACCGGGGACCCTCCTACAATGAGCAGTTCTTC
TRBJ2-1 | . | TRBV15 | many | CATREDSLRIYNEQFF | TGTGCCACCAGAGAGGACAGCCTCCGCATTTACAATGAGCAGTTCTTC
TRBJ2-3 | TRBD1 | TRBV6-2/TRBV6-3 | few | CASSYPEKGAQVDTQYF | TGTGCCAGCAGTTACCCTGAAAAGGGGGCGCAGGTAGATACGCAGTATTTT
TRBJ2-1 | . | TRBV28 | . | CASSPTLGNNEQFF | TGTGCCAGCAGTCCGACTCTAGGTAACAATGAGCAGTTCTTC
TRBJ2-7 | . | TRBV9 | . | CASSVGPQFYEQYF | TGTGCCAGCAGCGTAGGTCCTCAATTCTACGAGCAGTACTTC